The 11 T cell receptor beta chains below come from one sample, sequenced in a study of blood T cell repertoires in COVID-19. Profiling relied on immunoSEQ multiplex PCR, and the TCRdb table lists in-frame clones only, not all of them. The sample lists 200,000 to 250,000 clones; 75% to 90% were seen once. Sequencing input: PBMCs or T cells enriched from blood (not recorded which). These receptors were collected from a man aged 35-49 years who had recovered from COVID-19.

This chain uses TRBV11-2 with TRBJ1-2, with D possibly being TRBD1 (6 bases). The germline gives CDR1 SGHAT, CDR2 FQNNGV. The CDR3 runs 14 residues. V was pared by 1 base and J by 2 bases, with 8 bases between. This CDR3 is CASSLGGTNYGYTF. CDR3 bases: TGTGCCAGCAGCTTAGGGGGGACAAACTATGGCTACACCTTC.

This clone occurred once. The gene calls are TRBV30 and TRBJ1-6; D remains ambiguous. This CDR3 spans 14 amino acids. The V and J ends lost 4 bases and 4 bases respectively, with 11 bases between them. Germline values: CDR1 GTSNPN, CDR2 SVGIG (reference sequence). The CDR3 reads CAWMTSRYNSPLHF. The CDR3 region has the DNA TGTGCCTGGATGACTAGCCGATATAATTCACCCCTCCACTTT.

The chain recombines TRBV6-5 with TRBJ1-1; TRBD1 agrees at 7 bases. Germline CDR1 and CDR2: MNHEY and SVGAGI. The CDR3 is 15 residues long. V shed 10 bases and J 4 bases; nucleotides not matched to a gene: 15. CDR3 DNA: TGTGCCATCAGGGGGGTCCAGGGGCGCCCCACTGAAGCTTTCTTT. Protein sequence: CAIRGVQGRPTEAFF.

The chain carries TRBV7-9 and TRBJ2-5; 12 bases are a match to TRBD2. The CDR3 is 14 residues long. The germline CDR1 and CDR2 sequences are SEHNR and FQNEAQ (reference sequence). The V and J ends lost 5 bases and 4 bases, in that order; junction bases with no gene match: 2. CDR3 sequence: CASSAGLAGETQYF. In nucleotides, the CDR3 is TGTGCCAGCAGCGCGGGACTAGCGGGAGAGACCCAGTACTTC.

V gene TRBV6-5 combines with J gene TRBJ2-1, with D perhaps matching TRBD1 (5 bases). V lost 0 bases to trimming and J lost 5 bases, with 11 bases between them. This CDR3 is 15 amino acids long. Per germline, CDR1 MNHEY and CDR2 SVGAGI. The CDR3 reads CASSYSWGRNNEQFF. In nucleotides, the CDR3 is TGTGCCAGCAGTTACTCTTGGGGCAGAAACAATGAGCAGTTCTTC.

In this sample, this clone turned up once. The gene calls are TRBV6-1 and TRBJ1-1, with D possibly matching TRBD1 (5 bases). Trimming removed 2 bases at V and 1 base at J, with 8 bases between. Germline V gene lookup returns CDR1 MNHNS and CDR2 SASEGT. This CDR3 comprises 14 residues. CDR3 coding DNA: TGTGCCAGCAGTGAACAGGGTCCGAACACTGAAGCTTTCTTT. Residues: CASSEQGPNTEAFF.

The chain employs TRBV11-2 and TRBJ2-1, with unresolved D. The CDR3 has 12 residues. Germline V CDR1 and CDR2: SGHAT, FQNNGV. V was clipped by 5 bases and J by 1 base, with 3 bases between them. CDR3 loop: CASSVSYNEQFF. The CDR3 DNA reads as TGTGCCAGCAGCGTATCCTACAATGAGCAGTTCTTC.

This chain joins TRBV5-1 and TRBJ1-2, with D unclear. The CDR3 loop spans 15 amino acids. Between the trimmed V and J ends, which lost 0 bases and 2 bases, there was a span of 11 bases. The V gene's germline CDR1 is SGHRS and CDR2 YFSETQ. The DNA of the CDR3 is TGCGCCAGCAGCTTGGTGGACCCGGGAAACTATGGCTACACCTTC. Protein product: CASSLVDPGNYGYTF.

CDR3 coding DNA: TGTGCCAGCAGCAGGGGCTCCTACAATGAGCAGTTCTTC. Amino acids: CASSRGSYNEQFF. The chain links TRBV7-2 to TRBJ2-1; tentatively, D is TRBD1 (5 bases). The CDR3 sequence is 13 residues long. Germline assignment: CDR1 SGHTA and CDR2 FQGNSA. The germline V and J ends were trimmed by 5 bases and 0 bases, with 5 bases remaining between them.

The rearrangement uses TRBV10-1 and TRBJ1-1, with D maybe TRBD1 (6 bases). This CDR3 spans 13 amino acids. The V gene lost 7 bases and the J gene lost 0 bases, with 9 bases spanning the gap. The V gene's germline CDR1 is WNHNN and CDR2 SYGVQD (reference sequence). CDR3 bases: TGCGCCAGCAAACAGGGCCTGAACACTGAAGCTTTCTTT. Protein sequence: CASKQGLNTEAFF.

The J gene is TRBJ1-5, the V gene TRBV27; weak D call: TRBD1 (5 bases). With 8 bases removed from V and 7 bases from J, the gap between germline ends came to 21 bases. The germline V gene encodes CDR1 MNHEY and CDR2 SMNVEV (reference sequence). The CDR3 has 15 amino acids. For the CDR3, the DNA is TGTGCCAGCGCCGGGGGGTCAGGAAGAGGACAGCCCCAGCATTTT. Protein product: CASAGGSGRGQPQHF.